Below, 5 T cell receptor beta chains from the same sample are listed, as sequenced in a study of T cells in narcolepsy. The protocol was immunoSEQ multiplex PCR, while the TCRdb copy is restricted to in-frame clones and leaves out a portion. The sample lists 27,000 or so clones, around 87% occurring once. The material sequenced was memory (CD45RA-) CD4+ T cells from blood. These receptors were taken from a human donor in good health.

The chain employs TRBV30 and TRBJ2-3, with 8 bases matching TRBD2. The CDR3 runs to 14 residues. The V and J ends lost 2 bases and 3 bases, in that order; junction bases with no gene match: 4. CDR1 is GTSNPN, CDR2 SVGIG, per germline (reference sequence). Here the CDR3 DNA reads TGTGCCTGGAGTCAAGAGCGGGGGACAGATACGCAGTATTTT. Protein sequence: CAWSQERGTDTQYF.

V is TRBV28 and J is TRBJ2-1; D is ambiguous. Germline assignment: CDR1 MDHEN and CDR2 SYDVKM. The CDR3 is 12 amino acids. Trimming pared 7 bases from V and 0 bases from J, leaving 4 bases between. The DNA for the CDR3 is TGTGCCAGCAAAACCTCCTACAATGAGCAGTTCTTC. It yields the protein CASKTSYNEQFF. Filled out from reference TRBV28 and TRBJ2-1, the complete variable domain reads DVKVTQSSRYLVKRTGEKVFLECVQDMDHENMFWYRQDPGLGLRLIYFSYDVKMKEKGDIPEGYSVSREKKERFSLILESASTNQTSMYLCASKTSYNEQFFGPGTRLTVL.

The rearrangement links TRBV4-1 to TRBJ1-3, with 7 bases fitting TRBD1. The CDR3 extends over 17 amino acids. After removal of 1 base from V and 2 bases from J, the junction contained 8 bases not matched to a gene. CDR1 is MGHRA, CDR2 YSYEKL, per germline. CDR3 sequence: CASSQGPTGTAGNTIYF. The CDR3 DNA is TGCGCCAGCAGCCAAGGTCCAACCGGGACAGCTGGAAACACCATATATTTT.

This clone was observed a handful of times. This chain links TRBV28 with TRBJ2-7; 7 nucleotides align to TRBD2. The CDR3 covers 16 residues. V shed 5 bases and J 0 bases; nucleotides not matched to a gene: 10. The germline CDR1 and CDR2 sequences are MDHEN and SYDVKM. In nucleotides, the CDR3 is TGTGCCAGCAGTCCCCCCTCTAGCGGTAGCTCCTACGAGCAGTACTTC. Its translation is CASSPPSSGSSYEQYF.

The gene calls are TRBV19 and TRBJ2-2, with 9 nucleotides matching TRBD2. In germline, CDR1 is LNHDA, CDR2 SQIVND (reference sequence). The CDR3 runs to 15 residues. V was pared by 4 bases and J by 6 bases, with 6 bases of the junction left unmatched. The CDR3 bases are TGTGCCAGTAGTAGAATAGCGGGAGAGGCCGGGGAGCTGTTTTTT. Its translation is CASSRIAGEAGELFF. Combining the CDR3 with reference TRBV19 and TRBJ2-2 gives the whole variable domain DGGITQSPKYLFRKEGQNVTLSCEQNLNHDAMYWYRQDPGQGLRLIYYSQIVNDFQKGDIAEGYSVSREKKESFPLTVTSAQKNPTAFYLCASSRIAGEAGELFFGEGSRLTVL.